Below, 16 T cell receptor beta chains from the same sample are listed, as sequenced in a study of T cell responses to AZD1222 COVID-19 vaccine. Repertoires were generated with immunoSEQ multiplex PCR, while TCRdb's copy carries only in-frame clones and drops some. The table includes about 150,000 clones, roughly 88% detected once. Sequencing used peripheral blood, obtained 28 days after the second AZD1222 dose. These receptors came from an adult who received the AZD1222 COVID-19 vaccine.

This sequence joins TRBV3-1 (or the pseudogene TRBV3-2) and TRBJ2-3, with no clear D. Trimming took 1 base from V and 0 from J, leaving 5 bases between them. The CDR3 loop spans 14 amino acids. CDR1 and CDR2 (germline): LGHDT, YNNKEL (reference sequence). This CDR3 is CASSQAPSTDTQYF. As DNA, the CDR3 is TGTGCCAGCAGCCAAGCGCCCAGCACAGATACGCAGTATTTT.

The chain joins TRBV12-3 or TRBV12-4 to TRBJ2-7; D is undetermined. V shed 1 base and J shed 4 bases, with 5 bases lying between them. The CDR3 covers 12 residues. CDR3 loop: CASSLGRYEQYF. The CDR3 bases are TGTGCCAGCAGTTTAGGTCGTTACGAGCAGTACTTC.

The CDR3: CASSPIAGGPSYEQYF. The CDR3 DNA is TGTGCCAGCAGCCCTATAGCGGGAGGGCCCTCCTACGAGCAGTACTTC. The chain has TRBV5-5 and TRBJ2-7; 11 positions match TRBD2. CDR1 is SGHKS and CDR2 is YYEKEE in the germline V gene (reference sequence). V was clipped by 4 bases and J by 0 bases; unmatched bases: 6. This CDR3 contains 16 residues.

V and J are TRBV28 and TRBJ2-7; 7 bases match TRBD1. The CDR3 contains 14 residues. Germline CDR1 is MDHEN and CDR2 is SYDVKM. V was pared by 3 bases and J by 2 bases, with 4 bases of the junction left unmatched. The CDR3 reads CASSLGTVTYEQYF. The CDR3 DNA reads TGTGCCAGCAGTTTGGGGACAGTAACCTACGAGCAGTACTTC.

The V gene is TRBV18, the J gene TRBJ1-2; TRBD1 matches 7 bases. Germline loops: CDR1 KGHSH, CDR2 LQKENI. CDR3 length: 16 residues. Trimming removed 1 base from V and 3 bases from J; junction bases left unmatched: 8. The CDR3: CASSPQKGATDYGYTF. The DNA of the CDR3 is TGTGCCAGCTCACCACAAAAGGGGGCGACTGACTATGGCTACACCTTC.

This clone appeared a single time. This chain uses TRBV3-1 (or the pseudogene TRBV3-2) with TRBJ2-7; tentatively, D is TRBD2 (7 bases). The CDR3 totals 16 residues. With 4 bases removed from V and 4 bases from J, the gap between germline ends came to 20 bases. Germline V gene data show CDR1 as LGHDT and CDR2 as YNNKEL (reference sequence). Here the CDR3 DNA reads TGTGCCAGCAGCCTTCACGGAGGGGGGGGCTATTACGAGCAGTACTTC. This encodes CASSLHGGGGYYEQYF.

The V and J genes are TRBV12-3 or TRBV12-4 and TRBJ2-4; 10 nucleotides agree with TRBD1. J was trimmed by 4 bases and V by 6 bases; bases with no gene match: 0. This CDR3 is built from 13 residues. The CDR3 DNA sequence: TGTGCCAGCAGGGGACAGGGGAAAAACATTCAGTACTTC. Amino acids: CASRGQGKNIQYF.

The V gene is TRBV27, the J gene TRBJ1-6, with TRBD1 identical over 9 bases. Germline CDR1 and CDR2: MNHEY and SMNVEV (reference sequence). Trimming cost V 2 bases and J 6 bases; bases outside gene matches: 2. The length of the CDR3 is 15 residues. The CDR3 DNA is TGTGCCAGCAGTTTACCGACAGGGGGTAATTCACCCCTCCACTTT. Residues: CASSLPTGGNSPLHF.

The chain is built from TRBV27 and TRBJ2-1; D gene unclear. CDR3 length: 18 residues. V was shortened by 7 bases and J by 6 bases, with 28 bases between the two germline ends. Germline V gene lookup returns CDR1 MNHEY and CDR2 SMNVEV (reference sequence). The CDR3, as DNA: TGTGCCAGCACCACGATGAGATTTGGCGTTCCCCCCTCCAATGAGCAGTTCTTC. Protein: CASTTMRFGVPPSNEQFF.

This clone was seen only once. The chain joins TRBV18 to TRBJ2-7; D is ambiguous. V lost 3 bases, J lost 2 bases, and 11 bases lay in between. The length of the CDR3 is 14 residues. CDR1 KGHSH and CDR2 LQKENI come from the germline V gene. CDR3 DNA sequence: TGTGCCAGCTCACCCCGCCCCATTACCTACGAGCAGTACTTC. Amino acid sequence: CASSPRPITYEQYF.

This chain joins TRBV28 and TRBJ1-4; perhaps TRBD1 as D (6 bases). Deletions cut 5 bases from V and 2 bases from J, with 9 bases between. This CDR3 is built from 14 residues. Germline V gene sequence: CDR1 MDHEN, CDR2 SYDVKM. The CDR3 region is CASSERGTNEKLFF. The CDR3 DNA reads TGTGCCAGCAGTGAAAGGGGGACTAATGAAAAACTGTTTTTT.

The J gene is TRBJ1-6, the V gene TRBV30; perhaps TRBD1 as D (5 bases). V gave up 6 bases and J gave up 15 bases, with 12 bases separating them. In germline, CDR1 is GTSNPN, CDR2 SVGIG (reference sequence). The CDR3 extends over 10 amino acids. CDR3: CACHTGLLHF. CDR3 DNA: TGTGCCTGTCATACGGGGCTCCTCCACTTT.

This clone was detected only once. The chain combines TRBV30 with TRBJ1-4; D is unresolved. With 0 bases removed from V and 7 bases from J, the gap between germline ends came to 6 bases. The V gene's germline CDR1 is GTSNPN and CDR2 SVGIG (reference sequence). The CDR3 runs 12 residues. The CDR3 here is CAWSVQVEKLFF. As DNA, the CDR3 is TGTGCCTGGAGTGTACAAGTTGAAAAACTGTTTTTT.

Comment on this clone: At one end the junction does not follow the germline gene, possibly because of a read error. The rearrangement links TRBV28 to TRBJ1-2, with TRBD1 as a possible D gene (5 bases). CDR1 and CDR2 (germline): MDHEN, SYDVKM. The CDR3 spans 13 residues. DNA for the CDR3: TGTGCCAGCAGTTCACAGGTGAACTATGGCTGCACCTTC. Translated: CASSSQVNYGCTF.

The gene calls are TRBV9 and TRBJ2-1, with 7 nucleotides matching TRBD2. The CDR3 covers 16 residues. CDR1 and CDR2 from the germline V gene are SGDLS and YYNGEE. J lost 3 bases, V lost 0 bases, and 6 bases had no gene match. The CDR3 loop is CASSVGAGTLYNEQFF. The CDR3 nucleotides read TGTGCCAGCAGCGTAGGAGCGGGGACCCTCTACAATGAGCAGTTCTTC.

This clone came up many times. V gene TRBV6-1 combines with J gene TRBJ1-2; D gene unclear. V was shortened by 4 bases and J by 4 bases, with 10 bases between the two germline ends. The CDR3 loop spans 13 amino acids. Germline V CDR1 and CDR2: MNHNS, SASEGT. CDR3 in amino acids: CASSVAGLYGYTF. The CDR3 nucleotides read TGTGCCAGCAGTGTAGCAGGACTCTATGGCTACACCTTC.